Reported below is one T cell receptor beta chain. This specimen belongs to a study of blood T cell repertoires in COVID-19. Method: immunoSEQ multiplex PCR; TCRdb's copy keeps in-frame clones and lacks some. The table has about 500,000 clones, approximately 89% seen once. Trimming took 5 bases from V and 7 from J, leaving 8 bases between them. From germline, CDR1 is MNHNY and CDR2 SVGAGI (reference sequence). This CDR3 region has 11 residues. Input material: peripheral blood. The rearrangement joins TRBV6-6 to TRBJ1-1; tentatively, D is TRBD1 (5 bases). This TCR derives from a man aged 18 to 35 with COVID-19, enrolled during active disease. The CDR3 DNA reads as TGTGCCAGCAGTCCGGGACTTGAAGCTTTCTTT. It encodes CASSPGLEAFF.